These 30 T cell receptor beta chains originate from one sample sequenced in a study of blood T cell repertoires in COVID-19 (TCRdb year 2020). Receptor amplification or capture employed the immunoSEQ multiplex PCR assay. TCRdb took over this immuneACCESS table, retaining in-frame rearrangements with V and J assigned. Such tables are incomplete; in checked studies, under half of the missing clones stem from an unresolved V gene, and the remainder is unexplained. The table for this sample lists over 30,000 clones; around 82% of them were counted only once. Jointly, the top ten make up roughly two fifths of the sample. Material: peripheral blood. All receptors derive from an elderly man with active or convalescent COVID-19.

In this sample, this clone turned up once. The V gene is TRBV7-9, the J gene TRBJ2-4, with 7 bases that match TRBD1. The CDR3 is 16 amino acids. Germline V lookup: CDR1 SEHNR, CDR2 FQNEAQ (reference sequence). Trimming removed 5 bases from V and 1 base from J; junction bases left unmatched: 8. CDR3 nucleotide sequence: TGTGCCAGCAGCCGAGGGGGCAGGGACGCCAAAAACATTCAGTACTTC. Translating it yields CASSRGGRDAKNIQYF.

This clone was observed at least ten times. This chain uses TRBV27 with TRBJ1-1; no clear D. The germline gives CDR1 MNHEY, CDR2 SMNVEV (reference sequence). The V end lost 4 bases, the J end lost 9 bases, and 3 bases lay between the germline ends. The CDR3 is 9 residues long. The CDR3 DNA reads TGTGCCAGCAGTTCTCAAGCTTTCTTT. Protein sequence: CASSSQAFF.

The chain combines TRBV5-1 with TRBJ2-2; D may be TRBD2 (5 bases). The germline V gene encodes CDR1 SGHRS and CDR2 YFSETQ. Trimming shortened V by 0 bases and J by 6 bases, and 12 bases separated the two germline ends. This CDR3 contains 15 residues. The CDR3 DNA sequence: TGCGCCAGCAGCTTGGTTGTTCGGGATGCCGGGGAGCTGTTTTTT. Its protein product is CASSLVVRDAGELFF.

This sequence joins TRBV30 and TRBJ1-6, with 9 bases aligning to TRBD1. V gave up 0 bases and J gave up 10 bases; unmatched junction bases: 13. Germline CDR1 and CDR2: GTSNPN and SVGIG (reference sequence). The CDR3 is 17 amino acids. The CDR3 bases are TGTGCCTGGAGTGTCCTCGCCGGGACAGGGTTTGGGTCACCCCTCCACTTT. Translating gives CAWSVLAGTGFGSPLHF.

V gene TRBV7-9 combines with J gene TRBJ2-5; 7 bases match TRBD2. Germline CDR1 SEHNR, CDR2 FQNEAQ (reference sequence). Losses at the gene ends were 7 bases for V and 1 base for J; bases not matched to a gene: 9. The CDR3 is 15 residues long. CDR3 amino acids: CASTRRSGFQETQYF. The CDR3 nucleotides read TGTGCCAGCACCCGACGTAGCGGGTTCCAAGAGACCCAGTACTTC.

The chain uses TRBV7-2 and TRBJ2-7; 10 nucleotides line up with TRBD2. Germline V CDR1 and CDR2: SGHTA, FQGNSA. CDR3 size: 15 residues. J lost 2 bases, V lost 1 base, and 2 bases had no gene match. The DNA for the CDR3 is TGTGCCAGCAGCTTAGTAGCGGGAGGAACCTACGAGCAGTACTTC. Its translation is CASSLVAGGTYEQYF.

V gene TRBV2 combines with J gene TRBJ2-6; 7 bases line up with TRBD1. Trimming took 7 bases from V and 1 from J; bases not matched to a gene: 4. The CDR3 extends over 15 amino acids. Per germline, CDR1 SNHLY and CDR2 FYNNEI. The CDR3 loop is CASMGQPSGANVLTF. The CDR3 nucleotides read TGTGCCAGCATGGGACAGCCGTCTGGGGCCAACGTCCTGACTTTC.

The V call is TRBV5-1, the J call TRBJ2-1, with unresolved D. Germline CDR1 is SGHRS and CDR2 is YFSETQ. V was trimmed by 0 bases and J by 4 bases, leaving 5 bases between them. This CDR3 region has 13 residues. The CDR3 DNA follows: TGCGCCAGCAGCTTGGAGCGATACAATGAGCAGTTCTTC. It is translated as CASSLERYNEQFF.

The CDR3 coding sequence is TGTGCCAGCAGCACTAGACAGGGAAGGATGACCGGGGAGCTGTTTTTT. Amino acid sequence: CASSTRQGRMTGELFF. The chain carries TRBV7-9 and TRBJ2-2; 7 bases are a match to TRBD1. Germline lookup yields CDR1 SEHNR and CDR2 FQNEAQ (reference sequence). This CDR3 has 16 amino acids. With V trimmed by 5 bases and J by 5 bases, 11 bases remained unmatched.

A few counts support this clone. The chain recombines TRBV18 with TRBJ2-2; 9 bases line up with TRBD1. The trim removed 4 bases at V and 6 bases at J, leaving 9 bases unmatched. The CDR3 is made up of 16 amino acids. Germline CDR1 KGHSH, CDR2 LQKENI. This CDR3 is CASSLTGQGKSGELFF. In DNA, the CDR3 is TGTGCCAGCTCACTTACTGGACAGGGGAAATCCGGGGAGCTGTTTTTT.

This chain joins TRBV29-1 and TRBJ1-4; TRBD1 might be the D (6 bases). V lost 0 bases and J 4 bases, leaving 12 bases between the germline ends. There are 15 residues in the CDR3. The V gene's germline CDR1 is SQVTM and CDR2 ANQGSEA. CDR3 amino acids: CSVEDLGAGNEKLFF. CDR3 nucleotide sequence: TGCAGCGTTGAAGATCTGGGGGCAGGTAATGAAAAACTGTTTTTT.

The genes are TRBV30 and TRBJ2-7, with a weak D call TRBD2 (6 bases). V was pared by 7 bases and J by 1 base, with 17 bases between. Germline V gives CDR1 GTSNPN, CDR2 SVGIG (reference sequence). The CDR3 has 14 residues. CDR3 sequence (DNA): TGTGCCTCCTCAGTGGGGGGTCCTTCCTACGAGCAGTACTTC. Encoded protein: CASSVGGPSYEQYF.

The chain recombines TRBV27 with TRBJ2-1; TRBD2 matches at 9 bases. Trimming removed 0 bases from V and 7 bases from J; junction bases left unmatched: 4. CDR1 MNHEY and CDR2 SMNVEV come from the germline V gene (reference sequence). The CDR3 totals 15 residues. CDR3 region: CASSLSSGRKNEQFF. The CDR3 DNA reads as TGTGCCAGCAGTTTATCTAGCGGGAGAAAAAATGAGCAGTTCTTC.

The chain couples TRBV5-6 to TRBJ1-2; 9 bases map to TRBD1. Germline V gene sequence: CDR1 SGHDT, CDR2 YYEEEE. V trimming: 7 bases; J trimming: 4 bases; junction bases outside the gene matches: 8. The CDR3 is 14 amino acids. DNA for the CDR3: TGTGCCAGCGCCACACAGGGGGCAGGCTATGGCTACACCTTC. Amino acids: CASATQGAGYGYTF.

This clone appeared a few times. The chain uses TRBV7-2 and TRBJ1-1, with 7 bases matching TRBD1. Trimming at V came to 3 bases and at J to 0 bases, leaving 7 bases not matched to a gene. The CDR3 has 16 amino acids. Germline loops: CDR1 SGHTA, CDR2 FQGNSA. CDR3 nucleotide sequence: TGTGCCAGCAGCTTCCGCAGGGGGTATATGAACACTGAAGCTTTCTTT. It specifies CASSFRRGYMNTEAFF. The complete variable domain, with remaining parts taken from reference TRBV7-2 and TRBJ1-1, reads GAGVSQSPSNKVTEKGKDVELRCDPISGHTALYWYRQSLGQGLEFLIYFQGNSAPDKSGLPSDRFSAERTGGSVSTLTIQRTQQEDSAVYLCASSFRRGYMNTEAFFGQGTRLTVV.

The rearrangement links TRBV5-8 to TRBJ2-3; weak D call: TRBD2 (5 bases). The CDR3 contains 13 residues. Germline CDR1 reads SGHTS; CDR2 reads YDEGEE. V gave up 4 bases and J gave up 5 bases, with 11 bases separating them. The CDR3 here is CASSLVEVDTQYF. CDR3 bases: TGTGCCAGCAGCCTAGTGGAGGTAGATACGCAGTATTTT.

The CDR3 reads CASSSLRDYEYEQYF. Written as DNA, the CDR3 is TGTGCCAGCAGTTCCCTCCGGGACTACGAGTACGAGCAGTACTTC. The rearrangement links TRBV27 to TRBJ2-7, with 7 bases that match TRBD2. Germline CDR1 and CDR2: MNHEY and SMNVEV (reference sequence). V gave up 4 bases and J gave up 4 bases; unmatched junction bases: 10. The CDR3 has 15 amino acids.

The chain combines TRBV6-9 with TRBJ2-7; 7 bases are a match to TRBD2. Germline loops: CDR1 MNHGY, CDR2 SVAAGI. The CDR3 runs 16 residues. The trim removed 5 bases at V and 3 bases at J, leaving 13 bases unmatched. In nucleotides, the CDR3 is TGTGCCAGCAGTCCCGGGCGGGAGAGCCCCGACTACGAGCAGTACTTC. Translated: CASSPGRESPDYEQYF.

The V gene is TRBV9, the J gene TRBJ1-2, with TRBD1 matching 7 bases. CDR1 and CDR2 (germline): SGDLS, YYNGEE. This CDR3 contains 13 residues. With V trimmed by 0 bases and J by 8 bases, 4 bases remained unmatched. The CDR3 bases are TGTGCCAGCAGCGTAGGACAGGGTCGGGGCTACACCTTC. It is translated as CASSVGQGRGYTF.

The chain is built from TRBV5-1 and TRBJ1-2, with D maybe TRBD1 (5 bases). This CDR3 is 13 amino acids long. Germline lookup yields CDR1 SGHRS and CDR2 YFSETQ. The V end lost 7 bases, the J end lost 1 base, and 11 bases lay between the germline ends. CDR3 sequence (DNA): TGCGCCAGCTCCCCCAGGGTTAACTATGGCTACACCTTC. This gives the protein CASSPRVNYGYTF.

This sequence joins TRBV19 and TRBJ2-2; weak D call: TRBD2 (5 bases). CDR3 length: 15 residues. CDR1 is LNHDA, CDR2 SQIVND, per germline (reference sequence). Trimming shortened V by 6 bases and J by 3 bases, and 14 bases separated the two germline ends. The DNA for the CDR3 is TGTGCCAGTAGAAGGGCAACCGGGGACACCGGGGAGCTGTTTTTT. Translated: CASRRATGDTGELFF.

The chain has TRBV6-5 and TRBJ1-2; D remains ambiguous. The CDR3 length is 13 residues. The germline V gene has CDR1 MNHEY and CDR2 SVGAGI. The ends were cut back, 6 bases at V and 3 bases at J, with 11 bases in the middle. CDR3 nucleotides: TGTGCCAGCAGACCCACAGAGTACTATGGCTACACCTTC. It yields the protein CASRPTEYYGYTF.

V gene TRBV6-5 combines with J gene TRBJ2-7; D perhaps matches TRBD2 (7 bases). CDR1 MNHEY and CDR2 SVGAGI come from the germline V gene. The CDR3 extends over 11 amino acids. Trimming took off 6 bases at V and 9 bases at J, with 12 bases between the two ends. The CDR3 sequence is CASSIGGGQYF. The CDR3 DNA sequence: TGTGCCAGCAGCATAGGGGGGGGGCAGTACTTC.

The V gene is TRBV7-6, the J gene TRBJ1-6, with TRBD1 as a possible D gene (5 bases). Germline V CDR1 and CDR2: SGHVS, FNYEAQ. CDR3 size: 16 residues. V was trimmed by 0 bases and J by 6 bases, leaving 12 bases between them. The CDR3 region is CASSLAPQGGNSPLHF. The CDR3 DNA sequence: TGTGCCAGCAGCTTAGCCCCCCAGGGAGGTAATTCACCCCTCCACTTT.

The chain couples TRBV3-1 (or the pseudogene TRBV3-2) to TRBJ2-7; D is unresolved. Trimming pared 4 bases from V and 4 bases from J, leaving 14 bases between. This CDR3 comprises 14 residues. Germline V CDR1 and CDR2: LGHDT, YNNKEL (reference sequence). For the CDR3, the DNA is TGTGCCAGCAGCCCTCGGAGAGTCGGATACGAGCAGTACTTC. This sequence encodes CASSPRRVGYEQYF.

V gene TRBV7-3 combines with J gene TRBJ2-3, with D possibly being TRBD2 (6 bases). CDR1 is SGHTA, CDR2 FQGTGA, per germline. The V end lost 5 bases, the J end lost 6 bases, and 15 bases lay between the germline ends. This CDR3 region has 14 residues. This chain's CDR3 is CASSKAGLRDTQYF. CDR3 nucleotides: TGTGCCAGCAGCAAAGCGGGCCTGAGGGATACGCAGTATTTT.

The rearrangement links TRBV7-2 to TRBJ2-7, with 14 bases matching TRBD2. The length of the CDR3 is 16 residues. Germline V gene lookup returns CDR1 SGHTA and CDR2 FQGNSA. Germline trimming cut 6 bases from V and 3 bases from J; bases unmatched to any gene: 7. The CDR3 coding sequence is TGTGCCAGCAGTTACGGACTAGCGGGAGGTATCTACGAGCAGTACTTC. Its protein is CASSYGLAGGIYEQYF.

This chain links TRBV28 with TRBJ2-1; D remains ambiguous. The CDR3 sequence is 13 residues long. The germline V and J ends were trimmed by 3 bases and 8 bases, with 11 bases remaining between them. Germline V gene data show CDR1 as MDHEN and CDR2 as SYDVKM. The CDR3: CASSLNVRDEQFF. As DNA, the CDR3 is TGTGCCAGCAGTTTGAACGTCCGGGATGAGCAGTTCTTC.

The CDR3 DNA reads TGTGCCAGCAGTGAAGACAGGAACACTGAAGCTTTCTTT. Translated: CASSEDRNTEAFF. The chain is built from TRBV6-1 and TRBJ1-1; D remains unclear. The CDR3 extends over 13 amino acids. Trimming pared 1 base from V and 1 base from J, leaving 4 bases between. The germline gives CDR1 MNHNS, CDR2 SASEGT.

The CDR3 loop reads CASSHRGGNSPLHF. Here the CDR3 DNA reads TGTGCCAGTAGTCACAGGGGTGGTAATTCACCCCTCCACTTT. The chain links TRBV19 to TRBJ1-6; 7 bases line up with TRBD1. The CDR3 has 14 amino acids. Germline CDR1 LNHDA, CDR2 SQIVND (reference sequence). After removal of 5 bases from V and 6 bases from J, the junction contained 4 bases not matched to a gene.